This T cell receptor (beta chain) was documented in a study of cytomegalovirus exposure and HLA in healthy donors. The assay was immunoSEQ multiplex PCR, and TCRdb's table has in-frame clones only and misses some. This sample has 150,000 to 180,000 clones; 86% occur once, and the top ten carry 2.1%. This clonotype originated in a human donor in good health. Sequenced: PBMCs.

In DNA form, the CDR3 reads TGCGCCAGCAGCTTGCGAGTAAGCTCCTACGAGCAGTACTTC. This gives the protein CASSLRVSSYEQYF. The chain is built from TRBV5-1 and TRBJ2-7, with unresolved D. The CDR3 spans 14 residues. Trimming pared 1 base from V and 0 bases from J, leaving 8 bases between. Germline V gene lookup returns CDR1 SGHRS and CDR2 YFSETQ.